Each of the 23 T cell receptor beta chains below was sequenced from the same sample in a study of T cell changes during pregnancy in multiple sclerosis. Measured with immunoSEQ multiplex PCR; TCRdb has only the in-frame clones, and not every one. The repertoire holds approximately 28,000 clones, roughly 94% seen once, with 4.8% in the top ten. This material consisted of peripheral blood, taken in the first trimester of pregnancy. The receptor source for this set is a female donor in good health, enrolled as a control in a pregnancy study.

In this sample, this clone turned up once. This chain uses TRBV18 with TRBJ1-3; D remains unclear. The CDR3 totals 15 residues. The germline V and J ends were trimmed by 1 base and 2 bases, with 9 bases remaining between them. The V gene's germline CDR1 is KGHSH and CDR2 LQKENI. The CDR3 loop is CASSPRQVAGNTIYF. The DNA for the CDR3 is TGTGCCAGCTCACCACGGCAGGTCGCTGGAAACACCATATATTTT.

This clone showed up just once. The chain uses TRBV15 and TRBJ2-7, with 12 bases identical to TRBD1. Germline CDR1 and CDR2: LNHNV and YYDKDF (reference sequence). This CDR3 has 14 amino acids. V gave up 2 bases and J gave up 7 bases; unmatched junction bases: 3. This chain's CDR3 is CATSRRDRGREQYF. Here the CDR3 DNA reads TGTGCCACCAGCAGACGGGACAGGGGGCGGGAGCAGTACTTC.

This chain connects TRBV6-1 to TRBJ1-1; D gene uncertain. This CDR3 is 15 amino acids long. V lost 5 bases and J 0 bases, leaving 13 bases between the germline ends. CDR1 and CDR2 from the germline V gene are MNHNS and SASEGT. The CDR3 DNA sequence: TGTGCCAGCAGTCCCCTCACGGGAATGAACACTGAAGCTTTCTTT. Translated: CASSPLTGMNTEAFF.

This rearrangement joins TRBV7-2 to TRBJ1-2, with D possibly matching TRBD1 (5 bases). Germline V CDR1 and CDR2: SGHTA, FQGNSA. Trimming took off 8 bases at V and 0 bases at J, with 19 bases between the two ends. This CDR3 region has 16 residues. The CDR3 spells CASASKGWLANYGYTF. The CDR3 nucleotides read TGTGCCAGCGCCTCTAAGGGGTGGTTAGCTAACTATGGCTACACCTTC.

The chain couples TRBV7-2 to TRBJ1-5; weak D call: TRBD1 (6 bases). V dropped 5 bases and J dropped 6 bases, with 14 bases sitting between them. Germline-derived CDR1 and CDR2 are SGHTA and FQGNSA. The length of the CDR3 is 14 residues. DNA for the CDR3: TGTGCCAGCAGCCTAGACAGGATACTTCAGCCCCAGCATTTT. Translated: CASSLDRILQPQHF.

The rearrangement links TRBV30 to TRBJ2-6; D gene uncertain. Germline V lookup: CDR1 GTSNPN, CDR2 SVGIG (reference sequence). The CDR3 has 14 amino acids. Trimming stripped 5 bases from V and 0 bases from J, with 8 bases between. The CDR3 sequence: CAWAGFSGANVLTF. The CDR3 DNA reads TGTGCCTGGGCAGGATTCTCTGGGGCCAACGTCCTGACTTTC.

This sequence joins TRBV27 and TRBJ2-1; TRBD2 might be the D (6 bases). CDR1 is MNHEY, CDR2 SMNVEV, per germline (reference sequence). The CDR3 is made up of 17 amino acids. Trimming took off 8 bases at V and 8 bases at J, with 28 bases between the two ends. The chain's CDR3 is CASALFAGSGSLDEQFF. In DNA form, the CDR3 reads TGTGCCAGCGCCCTCTTCGCGGGGAGTGGGAGCTTGGATGAGCAGTTCTTC.

The V call is TRBV10-3, the J call TRBJ1-1; 7 bases line up with TRBD1. The V and J ends lost 6 bases and 5 bases, in that order; junction bases with no gene match: 9. The CDR3 extends over 14 amino acids. Germline V CDR1 and CDR2: ENHRY, SYGVKD. As DNA, the CDR3 is TGTGCCATCAGAAACCAGGGGGTTGGGACTGAAGCTTTCTTT. This encodes CAIRNQGVGTEAFF.

On this clone itself: Its ends do not fully match the called genes, so a read error is possible. The chain employs TRBV10-3 and TRBJ1-3, with 8 bases identical to TRBD1. This CDR3 spans 16 amino acids. Germline loops: CDR1 ENHRY, CDR2 SYGVKD. DNA of the CDR3: TGTGCCAGCAGTGAAGCTGACAGGGGTGTGATAAACACCATATATTTT. Protein: CASSEADRGVINTIYF.

The chain employs TRBV19 and TRBJ1-1; D perhaps matches TRBD1 (5 bases). The germline V gene has CDR1 LNHDA and CDR2 SQIVND (reference sequence). The germline V and J ends were trimmed by 5 bases and 3 bases, with 10 bases remaining between them. The CDR3 is 13 amino acids. CDR3: CASSLRDYTEAFF. CDR3 bases: TGTGCCAGTAGTCTCAGGGATTACACTGAAGCTTTCTTT. The whole variable domain, remainder taken from reference TRBV19 and TRBJ1-1, is DGGITQSPKYLFRKEGQNVTLSCEQNLNHDAMYWYRQDPGQGLRLIYYSQIVNDFQKGDIAEGYSVSREKKESFPLTVTSAQKNPTAFYLCASSLRDYTEAFFGQGTRLTVV.

The V gene is TRBV5-6, the J gene TRBJ2-7; 10 nucleotides match TRBD2. The V segment lost 3 bases and the J segment 0 bases; nucleotides outside the gene matches: 12. Germline V gene lookup returns CDR1 SGHDT and CDR2 YYEEEE. The CDR3 extends over 18 amino acids. As DNA, the CDR3 is TGTGCCAGCAGCTACAGGGTAATTAGCGGGAGGAACTCCTACGAGCAGTACTTC. Translating gives CASSYRVISGRNSYEQYF.

V is TRBV11-2 and J is TRBJ2-2; possible D gene TRBD1, 6 bases. The germline V gene encodes CDR1 SGHAT and CDR2 FQNNGV. V gave up 6 bases and J gave up 9 bases, with 11 bases separating them. The CDR3 extends over 12 amino acids. The CDR3 region is CASRQGPRELFF. The CDR3 nucleotides read TGTGCCAGCAGACAGGGACCCCGGGAGCTGTTTTTT.

This clone was found a few times. The chain joins TRBV19 to TRBJ1-2; TRBD1 aligns across 8 bases. The germline gives CDR1 LNHDA, CDR2 SQIVND (reference sequence). With 6 bases clipped from V and 8 bases from J, the junction kept 8 bases outside the gene matches. The CDR3 runs to 13 residues. Here the CDR3 DNA reads TGTGCCAGTAGGGTAGGACAGGGAGGCGGCTACACCTTC. Translated, it gives CASRVGQGGGYTF. The full variable domain, with the rest looked up from reference TRBV19 and TRBJ1-2, is DGGITQSPKYLFRKEGQNVTLSCEQNLNHDAMYWYRQDPGQGLRLIYYSQIVNDFQKGDIAEGYSVSREKKESFPLTVTSAQKNPTAFYLCASRVGQGGGYTFGSGTRLTVV.

The rearrangement uses TRBV2 and TRBJ2-5; 14 bases line up with TRBD2. CDR3 length: 16 amino acids. Unmatched junction bases numbered 6, after V lost 8 bases and J lost 1 base. Germline CDR1 is SNHLY and CDR2 is FYNNEI. This CDR3 reads CASPGLAGGLQETQYF. The CDR3 DNA follows: TGTGCCAGCCCCGGACTAGCGGGAGGACTCCAAGAGACCCAGTACTTC.

The rearrangement uses TRBV19 and TRBJ2-1, with D possibly matching TRBD1 (6 bases). Deletions cut 2 bases from V and 6 bases from J, with 8 bases between. CDR3 length: 13 amino acids. The germline V gene has CDR1 LNHDA and CDR2 SQIVND (reference sequence). The CDR3 nucleotides read TGTGCCAGTAGTATATGGGGGCCCAATGAGCAGTTCTTC. It encodes CASSIWGPNEQFF. Full variable domain (rest looked up from reference TRBV19 and TRBJ2-1): DGGITQSPKYLFRKEGQNVTLSCEQNLNHDAMYWYRQDPGQGLRLIYYSQIVNDFQKGDIAEGYSVSREKKESFPLTVTSAQKNPTAFYLCASSIWGPNEQFFGPGTRLTVL.

The count of this clone is one. This rearrangement joins TRBV4-1 to TRBJ2-1, with a weak D call TRBD2 (6 bases). Germline assignment: CDR1 MGHRA and CDR2 YSYEKL. V was clipped by 0 bases and J by 4 bases, with 13 bases between them. This CDR3 contains 16 residues. The CDR3 loop is CASSQDVVGGYNEQFF. CDR3 bases: TGCGCCAGCAGCCAAGATGTGGTGGGGGGATACAATGAGCAGTTCTTC.

The gene calls are TRBV7-6 and TRBJ2-7; TRBD2 aligns across 14 bases. V trimming: 5 bases; J trimming: 0 bases; junction bases outside the gene matches: 3. The CDR3 contains 16 residues. Per the germline V gene, CDR1 is SGHVS and CDR2 is FNYEAQ. CDR3 sequence: CASSRLAGGSSYEQYF. CDR3 in DNA: TGTGCCAGCAGCAGACTAGCGGGGGGGAGCTCCTACGAGCAGTACTTC.

This chain joins TRBV27 and TRBJ2-7, with D perhaps matching TRBD2 (7 bases). V was cut by 5 bases and J by 2 bases, with 10 bases left in between. The CDR3 runs to 13 residues. Germline-derived CDR1 and CDR2 are MNHEY and SMNVEV (reference sequence). For the CDR3, the DNA is TGTGCCAGCAGTCGGGGGGCCGCCTACGAGCAGTACTTC. It yields the protein CASSRGAAYEQYF.

V is TRBV20-1 and J is TRBJ2-7; maybe TRBD2 (5 bases). CDR1 and CDR2 (germline): DFQATT, SNEGSKA (reference sequence). The CDR3 is made up of 11 amino acids. The V and J ends lost 4 bases and 4 bases respectively, with 8 bases between them. The CDR3 nucleotides read TGCAGTGCTATTACGGGGTACGAGCAGTACTTC. Residues: CSAITGYEQYF.

This clone was observed a single time. The rearrangement links TRBV6-5 to TRBJ2-7; D might be TRBD1 (5 bases). The germline V gene has CDR1 MNHEY and CDR2 SVGAGI. V was shortened by 2 bases and J by 3 bases, with 11 bases between the two germline ends. This CDR3 has 14 residues. The CDR3: CASSYTDSFYEQYF. Here the CDR3 DNA reads TGTGCCAGCAGTTACACCGACAGTTTCTACGAGCAGTACTTC.

V gene TRBV20-1 combines with J gene TRBJ2-3; TRBD2 aligns across 8 bases. The ends lost 5 bases at V and 6 bases at J; junction bases unmatched: 1. Germline CDR1 reads DFQATT; CDR2 reads SNEGSKA (reference sequence). CDR3 size: 11 residues. For the CDR3, the DNA is TGCAGTGCTCCTAGCGGGGATACGCAGTATTTT. Its protein product is CSAPSGDTQYF.

The chain recombines TRBV4-2 with TRBJ2-2; D unclear. The CDR3 contains 16 residues. V was clipped by 2 bases and J by 0 bases, with 10 bases between them. The germline V gene has CDR1 LGHNA and CDR2 YNFKEQ. This chain's CDR3 is CASSQITDANTGELFF. CDR3 coding DNA: TGTGCCAGCAGCCAAATCACAGACGCGAACACCGGGGAGCTGTTTTTT.

The chain recombines TRBV7-2 with TRBJ1-2, with D unresolved. Trimming shortened V by 5 bases and J by 2 bases, and 12 bases separated the two germline ends. The length of the CDR3 is 14 residues. Germline loops: CDR1 SGHTA, CDR2 FQGNSA. In DNA, the CDR3 is TGTGCCAGCAGCCAGCGGGAACCAAACTATGGCTACACCTTC. Translating gives CASSQREPNYGYTF.